This T cell receptor (beta chain) was sequenced during a study of blood T cell repertoires in COVID-19 (dated by TCRdb to 2020 to 2021). In the study overall: Collaborator samples came from the United States, Italy and Spain and covered acute and convalescent phases of COVID-19. A de-identified subject ID, COVID-19 status, age in years and sex were almost always included in the sample metadata. The repertoires were released in a freely available public database meant as a resource for research on the immune response to SARS-CoV-2. The samples were drawn from two sources: the first 160 participants of the ongoing ImmuneRACE study, and fewer than 1,500 subjects contributed by 6 global collaborators. The material from the prospective study consisted of cDNA or gDNA derived from T cells, B-cell-depleted T cells, or PBMCs. The dataset comprised deeply sampled blood TCRbeta repertoires from subjects exposed to, actively infected with, or recovered from COVID-19. HLA class I and class II types, where available, came from metadata supplied by the sample provider rather than from assay-based typing.

Collaborating institutions collected whole blood in K2EDTA tubes following their own protocols. Collaborator samples were shipped for TCRbeta analysis as frozen whole blood, isolated PBMCs, or DNA extracted from either sample type. To note about this clone: No cognate antigen has been identified for it. Per-base qualities were not stored, and no clone one base away is much larger.

From the cysteine up to the phenylalanine, the CDR3 has a length of 19 residues. The CDR3 DNA has 57 bases and is translated from base 1. At the junction V is shortened by 9 bases and J by 1 base; bases outside the gene matches: 14. CDR1 and CDR2 are drawn from the germline V gene (reference sequence): LNHDA, SQIVND. The immunoSEQ Assay, a bias-controlled multiplex PCR, was used to amplify TCRbeta CDR3 regions from genomic DNA. On the authors' methods: Nucleated cell counts per sample were estimated from amplification of reference gene primers within the assay. To quantify the absolute abundance of each unique TCRbeta CDR3 rearrangement, sequence reads were collapsed and filtered. Productive Simpson clonality was computed per sample as the square root of Simpson's diversity index over productive rearrangements. Imported from immuneACCESS, the table was reduced by TCRdb to in-frame sequences with V and J called. These copies leave out some clones; in studies compared against another copy, an unresolved V gene accounts for under half, and the cause of the remainder is not known. V and J calls plus clone size are reproduced from that table; the DNA served to infer D and trimming. The sample table holds more than 50,000 clones, of which roughly 93% were seen once. Of the sample, roughly 1.5% is held by the ten largest clones.

Paper-wide results and their limitations: How much clinical and demographic metadata was included differed by source and by participant, and the metadata was provided uncurated.

This sequence originates from a human donor in a cohort sampled during active COVID-19. The source material was peripheral blood. The chain is assembled from TRBV19 and TRBJ2-2; TRBD2 lines up with 13 middle nucleotides. In nucleotide form, the sequence is TGTGCCAGCCACCCCGCCGGGACTAGCGGGATGTTGAACACCGGGGAGCTGTTTTTT. It translates to CASHPAGTSGMLNTGELFF.